The subject of this entry is one TCR beta chain. The sample belongs to a study of T cell changes during pregnancy in multiple sclerosis. Clones were read by immunoSEQ multiplex PCR, and TCRdb kept only the in-frame ones, dropping some. The repertoire holds about 40,000 clones, 92% seen once, with roughly 5% in the top ten. V lost 0 bases, J lost 6 bases, and 2 bases stayed unmatched. Germline CDR1 is SGDLS and CDR2 is YYNGEE. This CDR3 has 14 amino acids. Sequenced material: CD8+ T cells from peripheral blood mononuclear cells, taken in the third trimester of pregnancy. J is TRBJ2-1 and V is TRBV9, with 8 bases that match TRBD2. This clonotype was obtained from a female donor with multiple sclerosis, enrolled in a pregnancy study. The CDR3 region is CASSVAGGRNEQFF. CDR3 DNA sequence: TGTGCCAGCAGCGTAGCGGGAGGGCGCAATGAGCAGTTCTTC.